A selection of T cell receptor beta chains follows, all from one sample in a study of blood T cell repertoires in COVID-19. TCRdb's copy holds only in-frame clones and misses some; the assay was immunoSEQ multiplex PCR. This sample has approximately 76,000 clones, with around 88% found just once. Sequenced: peripheral blood. The receptors were gathered from a man aged 30 to 45 with acute or convalescent COVID-19. Each CDR3 is given with its conserved first and last residue. The D gene is left open where the match is weak. Clone size is not always given. Where it is, it says once, few, many or a class for expanded clones.

v_gene,abundance,j_gene,d_gene,CDR3nt,CDR3aa
TRBV3-1/TRBV3-2,.,TRBJ2-5,TRBD2,TGTGCCAGCAGCCAAGAAGTGGTTGGGACTAGCGGGTCCCCTTGGAAAGAGACCCAGTACTTC,CASSQEVVGTSGSPWKETQYF
TRBV7-3,.,TRBJ2-2,.,TGTGCCAGCAGCTTAACTACGAACACCGGGGAGCTGTTTTTT,CASSLTTNTGELFF
TRBV7-9,.,TRBJ2-5,.,TGTGCCAGCAGCTTAGTTGGAGGCGACGAGACCCAGTACTTC,CASSLVGGDETQYF
TRBV7-8,.,TRBJ2-1,.,TGTGCCAGCAGCTTAAGGGGCGGGAAGACCTACAATGAGCAGTTCTTC,CASSLRGGKTYNEQFF
TRBV5-1,few,TRBJ2-7,TRBD1,TGCGCCAGCAGCGTACAGGGGACCTCCTACGAGCAGTACTTC,CASSVQGTSYEQYF
TRBV6-1,.,TRBJ2-7,.,TGTGCCAGCAGTGACGCTGAAGCCAACGAGCAGTACTTC,CASSDAEANEQYF
TRBV14,.,TRBJ2-7,.,TGTGCCAGCAGCCAGACGGGATACGAGCAGTACTTC,CASSQTGYEQYF
TRBV30,.,TRBJ1-6,.,TGTGCCTGGAAGCGGGGGGAAGGTTCACCCCTCCACTTT,CAWKRGEGSPLHF
TRBV6-5,.,TRBJ2-5,.,TGTGCCAGCAGTTACTATAAACAGGGCACCCAGTACTTC,CASSYYKQGTQYF
TRBV7-9,.,TRBJ2-7,.,TGTGCCAGCAGCTCCAACGAGCAGTACTTC,CASSSNEQYF
TRBV3-1/TRBV3-2,.,TRBJ2-5,TRBD1,TGTGCCAGCAGCACCCGACAGGGTGGGGAGACCCAGTACTTC,CASSTRQGGETQYF
TRBV5-6,.,TRBJ2-7,TRBD2,TGTGCCAGCAGCTTGACGGGAGGGCCCCTCGAGCAGTACTTC,CASSLTGGPLEQYF
TRBV7-2,.,TRBJ1-2,.,TGTGCCAGCAGCTCGACAGGTCGGGACTATGGCTACACCTTC,CASSSTGRDYGYTF
TRBV19,.,TRBJ1-1,TRBD1,TGTGCCAGTAGTACTGACAGGGTGCGGGCAGCTTTCTTT,CASSTDRVRAAFF
TRBV27,.,TRBJ1-6,.,TGTGCCAGCAGCCTCAAGGACAGATATAATTCACCCCTCCACTTT,CASSLKDRYNSPLHF
TRBV19,.,TRBJ2-6,TRBD1,TGTGCCAGTAGTATTCTGGGACAGGGAATATCTGGGGCCAACGTCCTGACTTTC,CASSILGQGISGANVLTF
TRBV3-1/TRBV3-2,once,TRBJ2-5,TRBD1,TGTGCCAGCAGCCAAGCAAGCATACAGGGGCAAGAGACCCAGTACTTC,CASSQASIQGQETQYF
TRBV7-2,.,TRBJ1-6,TRBD1,TGTGCCAGCAGCTTGGACAGGACAGGTCGCAATTCACCCCTCCACTTT,CASSLDRTGRNSPLHF
TRBV6-1,.,TRBJ2-5,TRBD2,TGTGCCAGCAGTGTAGGGGCCAGCGGGACTGGCGAGACCCAGTACTTC,CASSVGASGTGETQYF
TRBV6-5,.,TRBJ2-3,TRBD2,TGTGCCGGCGGGACTAGCGGGAGACCAAAGGATACGCAGTATTTT,CAGGTSGRPKDTQYF
TRBV29-1,.,TRBJ2-7,.,TGCAGCGTTGAAGGGGGGCAGGTGGGCTACGAGCAGTACTTC,CSVEGGQVGYEQYF
TRBV30,.,TRBJ2-1,.,TGTGCCTGGAGCAGGAATGAGCAGTTCTTC,CAWSRNEQFF
TRBV7-2,.,TRBJ1-5,TRBD1,TGTGCCAGCAGCTTTATTCCGGGACAGGGGACCTATCAGCCCCAGCATTTT,CASSFIPGQGTYQPQHF
TRBV5-6,.,TRBJ2-7,.,TGTGCCAGCAACAGGTTGGGTGGGTACGAGCAGTACTTC,CASNRLGGYEQYF
TRBV10-1,.,TRBJ2-2,.,TGCGCCAGCCCGGTTAAGTCTAGGGGAACCGGGGAGCTGTTTTTT,CASPVKSRGTGELFF
TRBV2,once,TRBJ2-1,TRBD2,TGTGCCAGCAAGGGTACCGGGACTAGAGGATACAATGAGCAGTTCTTC,CASKGTGTRGYNEQFF
TRBV29-1,.,TRBJ2-7,TRBD2,TGCAGCGTTGACGGGGGGTCTGGAATTAACTACGAGCAGTACTTC,CSVDGGSGINYEQYF
TRBV27,.,TRBJ2-7,TRBD2,TGTGCCAGCAGTTTATGGTCATCTAGCGGGACATCACACGAGCAGTACTTC,CASSLWSSSGTSHEQYF
TRBV6-1,.,TRBJ1-6,TRBD1,TGTGCCAGCAGTGAAGAAACAGGGGCCTATAATTCACCCCTCCACTTT,CASSEETGAYNSPLHF
TRBV6-5,.,TRBJ1-3,.,TGTGCCAGCAGCACCTCCGGACTCTCTGGAAACACCATATATTTT,CASSTSGLSGNTIYF
TRBV7-2,.,TRBJ2-1,TRBD2,TGTGCCAGCAGCTTAGAATCGCGGGAGGGCCCTATGTACAATGAGCAGTTCTTC,CASSLESREGPMYNEQFF
TRBV10-1,.,TRBJ2-1,TRBD2,TGCGCCAGCAGTGATAGGTTAGCGGGAGTCGATGAGCAGTTCTTC,CASSDRLAGVDEQFF
TRBV10-1,.,TRBJ2-7,.,TGCGCCAGCAGTGAGGACTTGTACGAGCAGTACTTC,CASSEDLYEQYF
TRBV9,.,TRBJ1-2,.,TGTGCCAGCAGCCAAGCAGGGGTTGGAAGCTATGGCTACACCTTC,CASSQAGVGSYGYTF
TRBV4-1,.,TRBJ1-5,.,TGCGCCAGCAGCCAATTCGGCAGGGATCAGCCCCAGCATTTT,CASSQFGRDQPQHF
TRBV10-3,.,TRBJ2-6,TRBD2,TGTGCCATCAGCCCACTAGCGACCTCTGGGGCCAACGTCCTGACTTTC,CAISPLATSGANVLTF
TRBV28,once,TRBJ2-2,TRBD1,TGTGCCAGCAGTGACAGGGGGCCCGGGGAGCTGTTTTTT,CASSDRGPGELFF
TRBV5-4,.,TRBJ1-6,TRBD1,TGTGCCAGCAGCCTGGGACAGGGCCAAGTTAACTCACCCCTCCACTTT,CASSLGQGQVNSPLHF
TRBV9,.,TRBJ2-7,.,TGTGCCAGCAGCGTAGTCGGGGACATTAGCGACGAGCAGTACTTC,CASSVVGDISDEQYF
TRBV12-3/TRBV12-4,.,TRBJ1-5,.,TGTGCCAGCAGTGGGGGCCCCAATCAGCCCCAGCATTTT,CASSGGPNQPQHF
TRBV9,once,TRBJ2-7,.,TGTGCCAGCAGTCACGACAGCGCACCCGACGAGCAGTACTTC,CASSHDSAPDEQYF
TRBV7-3,.,TRBJ2-3,.,TGTGCCAGCAGCTTATTTCGGGGAAACACAGATACGCAGTATTTT,CASSLFRGNTDTQYF
TRBV27,.,TRBJ2-1,TRBD2,TGTGCCAGCAAAGCGGGATGGTACAATGAGCAGTTCTTC,CASKAGWYNEQFF
TRBV7-3,.,TRBJ2-3,.,TGTGCCAGCAGCTTGGGGGGAAACACAGATACGCAGTATTTT,CASSLGGNTDTQYF
TRBV6-5,.,TRBJ1-5,TRBD1,TGTGCCAGCAGTTATACAGGGGAAGATCAGCCCCAGCATTTT,CASSYTGEDQPQHF
TRBV5-1,.,TRBJ1-4,.,TGCGCCAGCACATCAGACAGGTCTAATGAAAAACTGTTTTTT,CASTSDRSNEKLFF
TRBV18,.,TRBJ2-7,.,TGTGCCAGCTCACCGACCGGGGACTCCTACTACGAGCAGTACTTC,CASSPTGDSYYEQYF
TRBV10-1,.,TRBJ1-5,.,TGCGCCAGCAGTTCTAACGCCAATCCTAAGTCCCAGCATTTT,CASSSNANPKSQHF
TRBV2,.,TRBJ1-2,TRBD1,TGTGCCAGCAGTGGCACAGGGGGCGCCTCCGTCTATGGCTACACCTTC,CASSGTGGASVYGYTF
TRBV6-5,.,TRBJ1-5,TRBD1,TGTGCCAGCAGTATTACAGGGGGGGATCAGCCCCAGCATTTT,CASSITGGDQPQHF
TRBV10-2,once,TRBJ2-5,TRBD2,TGCGCCACCCGGACGGGACTAGCCCAAGAGACCCAGTACTTC,CATRTGLAQETQYF
TRBV2,.,TRBJ2-3,.,TGTGCCAGCAGTCGTATGACTAGCACAGATACGCAGTATTTT,CASSRMTSTDTQYF